This entry lists 12 T cell receptor beta chains sequenced from one sample in a study of blood T cell repertoires in COVID-19. Method: immunoSEQ multiplex PCR; TCRdb's copy keeps in-frame clones and lacks some. There are roughly 240,000 clones in the sample; about 84% occur only once, and about 2.1% lies in the top ten. Source material: PBMCs or T cells enriched from blood (not recorded which). The receptors derive from a woman aged 45-65 years who had recovered from COVID-19.

This clone was counted ten times or more. The V and J genes are TRBV6-2 or TRBV6-3 and TRBJ2-3; the D gene is possibly TRBD2 (6 bases). V was cut by 0 bases and J by 4 bases, with 11 bases left in between. The CDR3 is 15 residues long. The V gene's germline CDR1 is MNHEY and CDR2 SVGEGT. The CDR3 nucleotides are TGTGCCAGCAGTTACTCTTCGGGGGAGTCAGATACGCAGTATTTT. It specifies CASSYSSGESDTQYF.

This clone was counted a few times. In DNA form, the CDR3 reads TGTGCCAGCAGCTACCGGGACAGGGGCGCTAATTCACCCCTCCACTTT. The encoded protein is CASSYRDRGANSPLHF. The V and J genes are TRBV7-6 and TRBJ1-6, with 10 bases identical to TRBD1. V was pared by 4 bases and J by 6 bases, with 6 bases of the junction left unmatched. CDR3 length: 16 residues. CDR1 SGHVS and CDR2 FNYEAQ come from the germline V gene.

The V and J genes are TRBV18 and TRBJ2-1; 10 bases match TRBD1. CDR3 size: 15 residues. The J segment lost 4 bases and the V segment lost 0 bases, leaving 0 bases of the junction unmatched. Germline V gene lookup returns CDR1 KGHSH and CDR2 LQKENI. CDR3 in DNA: TGTGCCAGCTCACCACCGGGACAGGGGTACAATGAGCAGTTCTTC. Translation gives CASSPPGQGYNEQFF.

This clone was counted a single time. The chain uses TRBV27 and TRBJ2-7; TRBD2 agrees at 8 bases. This CDR3 has 15 residues. Per germline, CDR1 MNHEY and CDR2 SMNVEV (reference sequence). Trimming cost V 5 bases and J 4 bases; bases outside gene matches: 10. CDR3 protein: CASSRGASGPYEQYF. As DNA, the CDR3 is TGTGCCAGCAGTCGAGGGGCTAGCGGGCCTTACGAGCAGTACTTC.

The V gene is TRBV18, the J gene TRBJ2-7, with D uncertain. CDR1 is KGHSH, CDR2 LQKENI, per germline. CDR3 length: 13 residues. V was clipped by 2 bases and J by 5 bases, with 10 bases between them. CDR3 coding DNA: TGTGCCAGCTCACCAAATTCGGTAGACGAGCAGTACTTC. It is translated as CASSPNSVDEQYF.

This chain joins TRBV27 and TRBJ2-2, with TRBD2 matching over 10 bases. The germline V gene encodes CDR1 MNHEY and CDR2 SMNVEV (reference sequence). V lost 5 bases and J lost 4; bases outside the gene matches: 10. The CDR3 covers 17 residues. This CDR3 is CASSPEPLAGPTGELFF. CDR3 bases: TGTGCCAGCAGTCCCGAACCACTAGCGGGACCCACCGGGGAGCTGTTTTTT.

This clone was detected only a few times. The chain has TRBV19 and TRBJ1-4, with a tentative D call TRBD1 (5 bases). In germline, CDR1 is LNHDA, CDR2 SQIVND (reference sequence). This CDR3 is 14 amino acids long. V was pared by 3 bases and J by 7 bases, with 12 bases between. The CDR3 region is CASSIQGRSEKLFF. The CDR3 nucleotides are TGTGCCAGTAGTATTCAGGGAAGGAGTGAAAAACTGTTTTTT.

The rearrangement links TRBV4-2 to TRBJ2-6; 10 bases fit TRBD1. The CDR3 is 20 amino acids. Germline-derived CDR1 and CDR2 are LGHNA and YNFKEQ. V was clipped by 0 bases and J by 3 bases; unmatched bases: 11. This chain's CDR3 is CASSQDQYGTGVLGANVLTF. The CDR3 DNA reads as TGTGCCAGCAGCCAAGATCAATACGGGACAGGGGTTCTTGGGGCCAACGTCCTGACTTTC.

The table lists this clone with a count of one. This chain joins TRBV4-3 and TRBJ1-4; possible D gene TRBD1, 6 bases. Trimming stripped 3 bases from V and 2 bases from J, with 7 bases between. The germline V gene has CDR1 LGHNA and CDR2 YSLEER. The CDR3 has 14 amino acids. The CDR3, as DNA: TGCGCCAGCAGCCATACAGGGACTAATGAAAAACTGTTTTTT. It specifies CASSHTGTNEKLFF.

This clone was observed a single time. V and J are TRBV7-8 and TRBJ2-1; D unclear. The CDR3 sequence is 12 residues long. The ends were cut back, 5 bases at V and 9 bases at J, with 11 bases in the middle. The germline V gene has CDR1 SGHVS and CDR2 FQNEAQ. The CDR3 region has the DNA TGTGCCAGCAGCCCCGCGGTCGGTGAGCAGTTCTTC. Its translation: CASSPAVGEQFF.

The rearrangement links TRBV7-2 to TRBJ2-3; 8 bases are shared with TRBD2. The CDR3 runs 16 residues. Germline CDR1 is SGHTA and CDR2 is FQGNSA. The J segment lost 2 bases and the V segment lost 0 bases, leaving 4 bases of the junction unmatched. CDR3 bases: TGTGCCAGCAGCTTAGCACTAGCGGTCGCCACAGATACGCAGTATTTT. Its protein is CASSLALAVATDTQYF.

V gene TRBV9 combines with J gene TRBJ1-1; D not certain. This CDR3 contains 13 residues. V lost 3 bases and J lost 1, with 7 bases in between. From germline, CDR1 is SGDLS and CDR2 YYNGEE. The CDR3 region has the DNA TGTGCCAGCAGCGGGAGCCCGAACACTGAAGCTTTCTTT. Its protein product is CASSGSPNTEAFF.